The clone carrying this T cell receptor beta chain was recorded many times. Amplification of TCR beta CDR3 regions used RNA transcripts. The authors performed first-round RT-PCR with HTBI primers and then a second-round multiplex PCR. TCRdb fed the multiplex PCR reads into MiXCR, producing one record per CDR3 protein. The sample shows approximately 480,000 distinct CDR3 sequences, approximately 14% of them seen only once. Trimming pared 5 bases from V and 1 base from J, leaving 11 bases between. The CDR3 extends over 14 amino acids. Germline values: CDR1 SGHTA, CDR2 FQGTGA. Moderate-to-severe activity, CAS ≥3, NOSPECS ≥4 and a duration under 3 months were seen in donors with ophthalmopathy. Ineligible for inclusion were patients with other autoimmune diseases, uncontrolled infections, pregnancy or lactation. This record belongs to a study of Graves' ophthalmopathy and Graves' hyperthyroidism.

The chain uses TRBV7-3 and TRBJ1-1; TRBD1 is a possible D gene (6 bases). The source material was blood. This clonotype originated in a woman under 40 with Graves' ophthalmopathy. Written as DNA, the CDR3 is TGTGCCAGCAGCCAGGGACAAACGAACACTGAAGCTTTCTTT. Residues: CASSQGQTNTEAFF.